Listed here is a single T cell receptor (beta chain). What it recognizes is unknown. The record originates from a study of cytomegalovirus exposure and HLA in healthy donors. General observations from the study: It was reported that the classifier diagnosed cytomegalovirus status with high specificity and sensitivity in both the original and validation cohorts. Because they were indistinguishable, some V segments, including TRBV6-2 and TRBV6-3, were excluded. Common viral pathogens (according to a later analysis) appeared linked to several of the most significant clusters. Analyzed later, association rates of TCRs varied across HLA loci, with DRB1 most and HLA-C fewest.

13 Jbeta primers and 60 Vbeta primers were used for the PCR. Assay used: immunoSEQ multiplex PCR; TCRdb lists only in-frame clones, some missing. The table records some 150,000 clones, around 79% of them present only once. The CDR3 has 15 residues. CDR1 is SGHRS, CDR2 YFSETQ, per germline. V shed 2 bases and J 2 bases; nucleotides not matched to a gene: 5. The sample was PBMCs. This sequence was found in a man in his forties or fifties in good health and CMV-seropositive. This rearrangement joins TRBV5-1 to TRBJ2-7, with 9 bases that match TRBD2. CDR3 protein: CASSFPRTSAYEQYF. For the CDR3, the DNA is TGCGCCAGCAGCTTCCCTAGGACTAGCGCCTACGAGCAGTACTTC.